This T cell receptor (beta chain) is from a study of cytomegalovirus exposure and HLA in healthy donors. Study results and limitations: Most of the TCR beta V segments (in an earlier analysis) were productive either about 90% or about 30% of the time.

Regarding this clone: What it recognizes is unknown.

The PCR made use of 60 Vbeta and 13 Jbeta primers. Sequenced by immunoSEQ multiplex PCR; TCRdb stores in-frame clones only, minus some. The sample lists 150,000 or so clones; around 72% were seen once. V was pared by 4 bases and J by 1 base, with 14 bases between. Germline V gene lookup returns CDR1 SQVTM and CDR2 ANQGSEA. This CDR3 has 14 amino acids. This TCR was recovered from a man aged 18 to 30 in good health and CMV-seropositive. J is TRBJ2-7 and V is TRBV29-1, with D possibly TRBD1 on 6 matching bases. Material for sequencing was PBMCs. The CDR3 region is CSVVVRGQSYEQYF. DNA for the CDR3: TGCAGCGTTGTAGTTCGTGGACAGTCCTACGAGCAGTACTTC.